One and the same sample provided the 16 T cell receptor beta chains below, sequenced in a study of CD8+ T cells in alopecia areata. Extracted RNA was reverse transcribed, and the resulting cDNA served as sequencing template. Sequencing was performed with immunoSEQ multiplex PCR; in TCRdb, only in-frame clones are kept and a portion is missing. The table lists 170,000 or so clones, over 55% of them singletons. The material was CD4+ T cells sorted from blood, obtained at week 0. The receptors stem from a human donor with alopecia areata.

The V and J genes are TRBV7-8 and TRBJ2-1; TRBD1 aligns across 8 bases. CDR1 SGHVS and CDR2 FQNEAQ come from the germline V gene. The V gene end was trimmed by 4 bases and the J gene end by 7 bases; junction bases not matched to a gene: 6. CDR3 length: 14 amino acids. CDR3 in amino acids: CASSSDRGRNEQFF. CDR3 DNA sequence: TGTGCCAGCAGCTCAGACAGGGGTAGAAATGAGCAGTTCTTC.

The V and J genes are TRBV29-1 and TRBJ2-3, with TRBD1 matching 7 bases. Germline V CDR1 and CDR2: SQVTM, ANQGSEA. The CDR3 runs 14 residues. V was pared by 7 bases and J by 3 bases, with 10 bases of the junction left unmatched. The CDR3 DNA reads as TGCAGCGCGCACCGGGACAGTAGTACAGATACGCAGTATTTT. Amino acid sequence: CSAHRDSSTDTQYF.

This clone has just one count. The rearrangement joins TRBV30 to TRBJ2-3; D not certain. Per germline, CDR1 GTSNPN and CDR2 SVGIG (reference sequence). V lost 4 bases to trimming and J lost 0 bases, with 11 bases between them. CDR3 length equals 14 residues. The CDR3 protein is CAWIRKSSTDTQYF. The CDR3 DNA sequence: TGTGCCTGGATAAGGAAATCTAGCACAGATACGCAGTATTTT.

This clone was observed a handful of times. This chain joins TRBV7-9 and TRBJ2-7, with D perhaps TRBD2 (7 bases). There are 15 residues in the CDR3. Germline CDR1 reads SEHNR; CDR2 reads FQNEAQ (reference sequence). V lost 5 bases to trimming and J lost 5 bases, with 19 bases between them. The chain's CDR3 is CASSPFSRGADEQYF. In nucleotides, the CDR3 is TGTGCCAGCAGCCCGTTTTCCCGGGGGGCCGACGAGCAGTACTTC.

This clone was picked up a small number of times. This chain links TRBV29-1 with TRBJ1-2; D is uncertain. The CDR3 is made up of 13 amino acids. Deletions cut 7 bases from V and 5 bases from J, with 17 bases between. Germline V gene lookup returns CDR1 SQVTM and CDR2 ANQGSEA. This CDR3 reads CSAVPVGLYGYTF. The CDR3 nucleotides are TGCAGCGCCGTCCCGGTAGGACTTTATGGCTACACCTTC.

With regard to this clone: This specimen includes other DNA sequences encoding the same CDR3. The chain is built from TRBV4-3 and TRBJ1-6; no clear D gene. V gave up 1 base and J gave up 6 bases, with 1 base separating them. Germline CDR1 is LGHNA and CDR2 is YSLEER. CDR3 length: 12 amino acids. CDR3 DNA sequence: TGCGCCAGCAGCCAAGTTAATTCACCCCTCCACTTT. The encoded protein is CASSQVNSPLHF.

CDR3 amino acids: CATSFDRTNTEAFF. DNA for the CDR3: TGTGCCACCAGCTTTGACAGAACCAACACTGAAGCTTTCTTT. This chain links TRBV15 with TRBJ1-1, with D maybe TRBD1 (5 bases). CDR1 is LNHNV, CDR2 YYDKDF, per germline (reference sequence). This CDR3 contains 14 residues. With 5 bases removed from V and 2 bases from J, the gap between germline ends came to 12 bases.

The chain couples TRBV4-1 to TRBJ1-1; no firm D call. There are 14 residues in the CDR3. Germline CDR1 MGHRA, CDR2 YSYEKL. Trimming removed 0 bases from V and 4 bases from J, with 9 bases in between. The CDR3 nucleotides are TGCGCCAGCAGCCAAGAAATGGGGATCACTGAAGCTTTCTTT. Amino acid sequence: CASSQEMGITEAFF.

This chain links TRBV10-2 with TRBJ1-6, with 7 bases aligning to TRBD1. Germline V gene lookup returns CDR1 WSHSY and CDR2 SAAADI. V gave up 5 bases and J gave up 7 bases; unmatched junction bases: 5. The CDR3 length is 14 residues. CDR3 protein: CASSRDRDNSPLHF. In DNA form, the CDR3 reads TGCGCCAGCAGTCGTGACAGGGACAATTCACCCCTCCACTTT.

The chain uses TRBV18 and TRBJ2-5, with D perhaps given as TRBD1 or TRBD2 (5 bases each). CDR3 length: 15 amino acids. Per germline, CDR1 KGHSH and CDR2 LQKENI. Trimming took 2 bases from V and 4 from J, leaving 14 bases between them. In DNA, the CDR3 is TGTGCCAGCTCACCAAACTCGGGGCTGAGAGAGACCCAGTACTTC. Translating gives CASSPNSGLRETQYF.

DNA for the CDR3: TGTGCCAGCAGACAGGTCTTAGCCAAAAACATTCAGTACTTC. Translating gives CASRQVLAKNIQYF. V and J are TRBV6-1 and TRBJ2-4, with a weak D call TRBD1 (5 bases). Germline CDR1 MNHNS, CDR2 SASEGT. The CDR3 length is 14 residues. Between the trimmed V and J ends, which lost 6 bases and 0 bases, there was a span of 9 bases.

CDR3 bases: TGCAGCGGGGGGACGCGTACGCAGTATTTT. This encodes CSGGTRTQYF. The chain carries TRBV29-1 and TRBJ2-3; D possibly matches TRBD1 or TRBD2 (5 bases each). V was shortened by 7 bases and J by 8 bases, with 10 bases between the two germline ends. Germline-derived CDR1 and CDR2 are SQVTM and ANQGSEA. This CDR3 is 10 amino acids long.

This clone was seen more than once but under ten times. The chain recombines TRBV7-8 with TRBJ1-5; no reliable D call. V was pared by 5 bases and J by 0 bases, with 8 bases between. CDR1 is SGHVS, CDR2 FQNEAQ, per germline. There are 14 residues in the CDR3. The CDR3 nucleotides are TGTGCCAGCAGCGAGTCAGCTAGCAATCAGCCCCAGCATTTT. Translated: CASSESASNQPQHF.

This rearrangement joins TRBV30 to TRBJ1-6; no clear D. There are 15 residues in the CDR3. Trimming left V 2 bases short and J 2 bases short, with 10 bases between. Germline V gives CDR1 GTSNPN, CDR2 SVGIG (reference sequence). CDR3 residues: CAWSIGDAYNSPLHF. The CDR3 nucleotides are TGTGCCTGGAGTATTGGGGATGCCTATAATTCACCCCTCCACTTT.

The V and J genes are TRBV7-3 and TRBJ2-2; D call uncertain. Trimming took off 4 bases at V and 1 base at J, with 4 bases between the two ends. Germline values: CDR1 SGHTA, CDR2 FQGTGA. The CDR3 covers 13 residues. The CDR3 here is CASSSVNTGELFF. In DNA, the CDR3 is TGTGCCAGCAGCTCGGTGAACACCGGGGAGCTGTTTTTT.

The chain carries TRBV7-9 and TRBJ2-6; D call uncertain. Germline V lookup: CDR1 SEHNR, CDR2 FQNEAQ (reference sequence). Trimming removed 8 bases at V and 0 bases at J, with 8 bases between. The CDR3 is made up of 14 amino acids. The CDR3 DNA reads TGTGCCAGCGCCTGGGGCTCTGGGGCCAACGTCCTGACTTTC. The encoded protein is CASAWGSGANVLTF.